This entry describes one T cell receptor beta chain. V lost 6 bases to trimming and J lost 2 bases; unmatched junction nucleotides: 5. Germline assignment: CDR1 MNHEY and CDR2 SVGAGI. The CDR3 totals 15 residues. These data come from a study of blood T cell repertoires in COVID-19. Here immunoSEQ multiplex PCR was the method, and the copy in TCRdb shows in-frame clones only, minus some. The profile shows around 260,000 clones, more than 70% of them singletons. The receptor comes from a woman in her forties or fifties with acute or convalescent COVID-19. The source material was peripheral blood. V gene TRBV6-5 combines with J gene TRBJ1-5, with 9 bases fitting TRBD1. CDR3 in amino acids: CASRTGQGGNQPQHF. CDR3 bases: TGTGCCAGCAGGACGGGACAGGGAGGCAATCAGCCCCAGCATTTT.